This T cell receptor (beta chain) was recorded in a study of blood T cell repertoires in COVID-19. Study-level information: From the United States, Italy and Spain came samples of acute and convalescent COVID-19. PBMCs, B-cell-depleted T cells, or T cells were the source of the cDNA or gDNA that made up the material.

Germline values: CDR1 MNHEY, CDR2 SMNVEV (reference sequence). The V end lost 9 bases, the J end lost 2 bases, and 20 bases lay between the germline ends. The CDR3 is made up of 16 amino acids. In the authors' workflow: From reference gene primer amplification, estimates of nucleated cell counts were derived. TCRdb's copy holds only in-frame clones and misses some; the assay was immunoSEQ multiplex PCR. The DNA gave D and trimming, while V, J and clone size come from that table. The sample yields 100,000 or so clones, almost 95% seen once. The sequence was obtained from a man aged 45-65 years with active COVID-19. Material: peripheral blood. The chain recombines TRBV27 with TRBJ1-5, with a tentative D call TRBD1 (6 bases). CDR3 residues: CASKPGQEKGNQPQHF. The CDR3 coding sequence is TGTGCCAGTAAACCGGGACAAGAAAAGGGCAATCAGCCCCAGCATTTT.